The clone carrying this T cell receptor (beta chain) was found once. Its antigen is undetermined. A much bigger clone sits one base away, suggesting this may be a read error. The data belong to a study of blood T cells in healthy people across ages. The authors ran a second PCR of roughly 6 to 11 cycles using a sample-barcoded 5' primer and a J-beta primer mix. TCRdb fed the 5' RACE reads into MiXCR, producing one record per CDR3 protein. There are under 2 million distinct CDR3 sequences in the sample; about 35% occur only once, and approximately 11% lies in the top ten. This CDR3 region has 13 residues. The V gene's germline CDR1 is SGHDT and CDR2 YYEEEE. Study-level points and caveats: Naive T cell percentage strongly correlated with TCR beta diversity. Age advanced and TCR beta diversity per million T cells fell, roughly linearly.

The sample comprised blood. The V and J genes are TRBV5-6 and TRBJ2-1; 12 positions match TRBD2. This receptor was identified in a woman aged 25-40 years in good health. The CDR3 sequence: CAGSPTSGGAMFF. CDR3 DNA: TGTGCCGGCAGCCCGACTAGCGGGGGAGCCATGTTCTTC. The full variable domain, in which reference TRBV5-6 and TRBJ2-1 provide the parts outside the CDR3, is DAGVTQSPTHLIKTRGQQVTLRCSPKSGHDTVSWYQQALGQGPQFIFQYYEEEERQRGNFPDRFSGHQFPNYSSELNVNALLLGDSALYLCAGSPTSGGAMFFGPGTRLTVL.